The subject of this entry is one T cell receptor (beta chain). The antigen remains undetermined. V shed 3 bases and J 5 bases; nucleotides not matched to a gene: 13. The length of the CDR3 is 16 residues. Germline V lookup: CDR1 SNHLY, CDR2 FYNNEI. The data stem from a study of shared clonotypes between healthy human individuals. Findings of the study overall: The authors sampled blood alone, and tissue repertoires likely differ.

Using about 220 ng DNA, 25,000 to 35,000 T cell genomes, the sorted-subset replicate PCRs were run. Produced via immunoSEQ multiplex PCR; TCRdb's table is partial and in-frame only. The sample shows about 2 million clones, less than 95% of them seen only once. Positively selected for CCR7, the CD45RO-negative cells used as naive CD8 cells excluded terminally differentiated effector memory CD45RA+ cells. The sequencing sample was made of naive CD8+ T cells sorted from blood. The chain joins TRBV2 to TRBJ2-7; 7 bases match TRBD1. This sequence was found in a man aged 18 to 29 in good health. DNA for the CDR3: TGTGCCAGCAGTGACATCCTTGGGTACAGGGGCGACGAGCAGTACTTC. Translation: CASSDILGYRGDEQYF.